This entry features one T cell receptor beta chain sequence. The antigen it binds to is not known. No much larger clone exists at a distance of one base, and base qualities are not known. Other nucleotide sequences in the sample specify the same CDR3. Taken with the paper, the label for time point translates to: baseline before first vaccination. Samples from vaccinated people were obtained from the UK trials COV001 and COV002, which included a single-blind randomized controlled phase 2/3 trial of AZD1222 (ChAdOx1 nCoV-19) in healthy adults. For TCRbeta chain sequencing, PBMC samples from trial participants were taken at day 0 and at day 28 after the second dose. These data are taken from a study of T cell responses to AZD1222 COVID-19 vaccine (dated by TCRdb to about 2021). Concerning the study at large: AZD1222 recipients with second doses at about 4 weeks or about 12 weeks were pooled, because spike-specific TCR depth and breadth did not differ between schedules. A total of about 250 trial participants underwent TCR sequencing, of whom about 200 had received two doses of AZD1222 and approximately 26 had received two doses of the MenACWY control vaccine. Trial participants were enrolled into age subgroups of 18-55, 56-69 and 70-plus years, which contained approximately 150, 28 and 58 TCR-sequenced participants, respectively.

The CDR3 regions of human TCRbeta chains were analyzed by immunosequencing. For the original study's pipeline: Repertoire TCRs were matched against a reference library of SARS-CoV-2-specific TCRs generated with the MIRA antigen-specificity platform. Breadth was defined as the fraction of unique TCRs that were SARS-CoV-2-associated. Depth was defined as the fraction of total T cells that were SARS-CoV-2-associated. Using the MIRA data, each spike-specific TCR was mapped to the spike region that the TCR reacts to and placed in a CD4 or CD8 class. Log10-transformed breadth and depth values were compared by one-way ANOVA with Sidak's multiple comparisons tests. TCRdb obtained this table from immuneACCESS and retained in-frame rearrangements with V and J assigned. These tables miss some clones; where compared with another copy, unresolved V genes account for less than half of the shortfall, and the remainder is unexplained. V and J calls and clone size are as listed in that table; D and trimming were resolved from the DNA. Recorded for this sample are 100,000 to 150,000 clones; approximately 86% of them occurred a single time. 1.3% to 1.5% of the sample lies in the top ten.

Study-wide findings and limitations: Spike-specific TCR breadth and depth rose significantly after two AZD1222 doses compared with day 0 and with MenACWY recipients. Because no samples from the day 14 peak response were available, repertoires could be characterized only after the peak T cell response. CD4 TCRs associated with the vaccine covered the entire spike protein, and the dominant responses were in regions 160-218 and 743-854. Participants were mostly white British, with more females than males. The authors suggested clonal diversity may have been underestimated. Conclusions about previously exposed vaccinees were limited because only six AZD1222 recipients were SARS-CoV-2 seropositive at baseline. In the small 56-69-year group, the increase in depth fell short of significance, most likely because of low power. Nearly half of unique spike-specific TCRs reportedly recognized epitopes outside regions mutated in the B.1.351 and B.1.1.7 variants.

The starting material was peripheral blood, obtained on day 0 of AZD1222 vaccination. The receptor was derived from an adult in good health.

The nucleotide sequence is TGTGCCACCTCGGGTAGCTCCTACGAGCAGTACTTC. Protein translation: CATSGSSYEQYF. The receptor chain draws on TRBV24-1 and TRBJ2-7; confidence is insufficient to name the D gene. The CDR3 covers 12 residues, taking in both the cysteine and the phenylalanine. Solely the CDR3 DNA is kept, with 36 bases framed from the first base. The germline V gene encodes CDR1 KGHDR and CDR2 SFDVKD. Trimming takes 9 bases from V and 0 bases from J, and the germline ends sit 8 bases apart.